The 31 T cell receptor beta chains reported below all come from one sample, sequenced in a study of T cell responses to AZD1222 COVID-19 vaccine. Measured with immunoSEQ multiplex PCR; TCRdb has only the in-frame clones, and not every one. The table lists more than 85,000 clones, roughly 88% of them singletons. The sequencing used peripheral blood, collected on day 0 of AZD1222 vaccination. The receptors come from an adult in good health.

The chain carries TRBV14 and TRBJ2-2; 10 bases are a match to TRBD1. The V gene's germline CDR1 is SGHDN and CDR2 FVKESK. V lost 5 bases and J lost 6; bases outside the gene matches: 6. CDR3 length: 15 residues. DNA for the CDR3: TGTGCCAGCAGCGCGGGACAGGGGTTCCCCGGGGAGCTGTTTTTT. Protein sequence: CASSAGQGFPGELFF.

The chain links TRBV3-1 (or the pseudogene TRBV3-2) to TRBJ2-7; 11 bases line up with TRBD1. V shed 4 bases and J 2 bases; nucleotides not matched to a gene: 16. The length of the CDR3 is 19 residues. Germline V gene sequence: CDR1 LGHDT, CDR2 YNNKEL (reference sequence). The CDR3 DNA follows: TGTGCCAGCAGCCCCCCATGGGACAGGGGGGATCATCCAGCCTACGAGCAGTACTTC. Translated: CASSPPWDRGDHPAYEQYF.

The chain recombines TRBV5-4 with TRBJ2-2, with D hard to call. V was shortened by 0 bases and J by 8 bases, with 8 bases between the two germline ends. CDR1 is SGHNT, CDR2 YYREEE, per germline (reference sequence). This CDR3 is 13 amino acids long. CDR3 sequence reads: CASSLVVTGELFF. DNA of the CDR3: TGTGCCAGCAGCTTGGTGGTTACAGGGGAGCTGTTTTTT.

CDR3 DNA: TGCGCCAGCAGCCACGGGATCGGGGGCGGCTACACCTTC. Translation: CASSHGIGGGYTF. The gene calls are TRBV4-3 and TRBJ1-2; maybe TRBD1 (6 bases). The length of the CDR3 is 13 residues. V was pared by 3 bases and J by 8 bases, with 13 bases between. Germline loops: CDR1 LGHNA, CDR2 YSLEER.

The chain has TRBV10-3 and TRBJ1-4; tentative D call: TRBD1 (6 bases). Between the trimmed V and J ends, which lost 3 bases and 7 bases, there was a span of 15 bases. Germline CDR1 ENHRY, CDR2 SYGVKD. CDR3 length: 15 amino acids. CDR3 sequence reads: CAISDSPGGGEKLFF. CDR3 nucleotide sequence: TGTGCCATCAGTGATTCCCCGGGGGGCGGTGAAAAACTGTTTTTT.

Here the CDR3 reads CASSYDPHSYNSPLHF. Written as DNA, the CDR3 is TGTGCCAGCAGTTACGATCCCCACTCCTATAATTCACCCCTCCACTTT. This chain connects TRBV6-6 to TRBJ1-6; D not certain. V lost 2 bases to trimming and J lost 0 bases, with 8 bases between them. The CDR3 totals 16 residues. CDR1 MNHNY and CDR2 SVGAGI come from the germline V gene (reference sequence).

This rearrangement joins TRBV5-4 to TRBJ1-1; 7 bases map to TRBD1. Germline CDR1 is SGHNT and CDR2 is YYREEE (reference sequence). The length of the CDR3 is 17 residues. Unmatched junction bases numbered 13, after V lost 4 bases and J lost 1 base. CDR3 nucleotide sequence: TGTGCCAGCAGCATACCGGCACCGGGACAGACGAACACTGAAGCTTTCTTT. Its translation: CASSIPAPGQTNTEAFF.

This chain joins TRBV3-1 (or the pseudogene TRBV3-2) and TRBJ1-6; no reliable D call. The CDR3 contains 13 residues. The ends were cut back, 0 bases at V and 13 bases at J, with 10 bases in the middle. Germline assignment: CDR1 LGHDT and CDR2 YNNKEL (reference sequence). CDR3 in amino acids: CASSQDLRSPLHF. The DNA of the CDR3 is TGTGCCAGCAGCCAAGATCTTAGATCCCCCCTCCACTTT.

V usage is TRBV6-5 and J usage is TRBJ2-1; 8 nucleotides agree with TRBD2. The germline V gene encodes CDR1 MNHEY and CDR2 SVGAGI. V lost 2 bases and J lost 9; bases outside the gene matches: 9. The CDR3 length is 15 residues. Here the CDR3 reads CASSYRERESAEQFF. In nucleotides, the CDR3 is TGTGCCAGCAGTTACCGGGAGCGGGAGTCCGCTGAGCAGTTCTTC.

This clone was counted a single time. This rearrangement joins TRBV7-3 to TRBJ2-5; D is tentatively TRBD1 or TRBD2 (6 bases each). Trimming removed 5 bases at V and 9 bases at J, with 19 bases between. Germline V gene lookup returns CDR1 SGHTA and CDR2 FQGTGA. The CDR3 contains 14 residues. The CDR3 sequence is CASSPWTTSGAQYF. The CDR3 nucleotides are TGTGCCAGCAGCCCCTGGACTACCTCAGGGGCCCAGTACTTC.

The V gene is TRBV6-5, the J gene TRBJ2-5, with 9 bases aligning to TRBD1. Losses at the gene ends were 2 bases for V and 2 bases for J; bases not matched to a gene: 3. In germline, CDR1 is MNHEY, CDR2 SVGAGI. CDR3 size: 15 residues. The CDR3 is CASSYGTGLQETQYF. DNA of the CDR3: TGTGCCAGCAGTTACGGGACAGGGCTGCAAGAGACCCAGTACTTC.

The rearrangement joins TRBV11-3 to TRBJ1-2, with D unclear. This CDR3 spans 14 amino acids. From germline, CDR1 is SGHNT and CDR2 YENEEA. Trimming removed 4 bases at V and 3 bases at J, with 12 bases between. CDR3: CASSSGSQHYGYTF. The CDR3 nucleotides are TGTGCCAGCAGCTCGGGGTCCCAACACTATGGCTACACCTTC.

This clone appeared a single time. The genes are TRBV7-9 and TRBJ1-1, with 8 positions matching TRBD1. The V gene's germline CDR1 is SEHNR and CDR2 FQNEAQ (reference sequence). V lost 5 bases and J lost 8; bases outside the gene matches: 13. CDR3 size: 15 residues. The CDR3 sequence: CASSVTPGGRREAFF. CDR3 in DNA: TGTGCCAGCAGCGTGACCCCAGGGGGCAGGAGAGAAGCTTTCTTT.

The chain joins TRBV6-5 to TRBJ1-1; no clear D gene. Trimming pared 6 bases from V and 4 bases from J, leaving 15 bases between. This CDR3 is built from 14 residues. Germline V gene lookup returns CDR1 MNHEY and CDR2 SVGAGI. In DNA, the CDR3 is TGTGCCAGCAGCTCCGCTTATGGGCTCACTGAAGCTTTCTTT. Translated, it gives CASSSAYGLTEAFF.

The chain couples TRBV18 to TRBJ1-5, with a weak D call TRBD1 (5 bases). The CDR3 runs to 15 residues. V was clipped by 0 bases and J by 4 bases, with 10 bases between them. Germline V gene sequence: CDR1 KGHSH, CDR2 LQKENI. The CDR3 is CASSPPWGGNQPQHF. The CDR3 bases are TGTGCCAGCTCACCACCGTGGGGGGGTAATCAGCCCCAGCATTTT.

This clone was recorded once. The genes are TRBV4-3 and TRBJ2-1; TRBD2 aligns across 10 bases. V gave up 0 bases and J gave up 0 bases; unmatched junction bases: 11. The CDR3 is 20 amino acids. Germline loops: CDR1 LGHNA, CDR2 YSLEER. The DNA for the CDR3 is TGCGCCAGCAGCCAAGATATCCGGACTAGCGGTTTGAGCTCCTACAATGAGCAGTTCTTC. Encoded protein: CASSQDIRTSGLSSYNEQFF.

The chain is built from TRBV2 and TRBJ1-1; a weak D match, TRBD1 (6 bases). The CDR3 consists of 13 residues. Deletions cut 8 bases from V and 4 bases from J, with 14 bases between. The germline gives CDR1 SNHLY, CDR2 FYNNEI. The CDR3 coding sequence is TGTGCCAGCCACAGGGAGGTCGGCACTGAAGCTTTCTTT. Translation gives CASHREVGTEAFF.

The sample holds one count of this clone. V is TRBV5-4 and J is TRBJ1-2; 7 bases fit TRBD1. CDR3 length equals 15 residues. Trimming removed 3 bases from V and 1 base from J; junction bases left unmatched: 6. Looked up from germline, CDR1 is SGHNT and CDR2 is YYREEE (reference sequence). The CDR3, as DNA: TGTGCCAGCAGCTCATGGACAGGACTTAACTATGGCTACACCTTC. Translating it yields CASSSWTGLNYGYTF.

The chain couples TRBV20-1 to TRBJ2-1; TRBD2 agrees at 13 bases. CDR1 DFQATT and CDR2 SNEGSKA come from the germline V gene (reference sequence). Trimming removed 3 bases from V and 10 bases from J; junction bases left unmatched: 6. This CDR3 is 14 amino acids long. CDR3 nucleotides: TGCAGTGCTAGTGGACTAGCGGGAGTGCGGGAGCAGTTCTTC. Translation gives CSASGLAGVREQFF.

The gene calls are TRBV29-1 and TRBJ1-2; 12 bases fit TRBD1. V shed 8 bases, J shed 5 bases, and the junction held 9 bases outside the gene matches. Germline V lookup: CDR1 SQVTM, CDR2 ANQGSEA. The CDR3 sequence is 14 residues long. The CDR3, as DNA: TGCAGCACCCAGGGGGACAGGGGGCAATATGGCTACACCTTC. It yields the protein CSTQGDRGQYGYTF.

The chain is built from TRBV5-6 and TRBJ2-5; possible D gene TRBD2, 7 bases. Trimming cost V 0 bases and J 2 bases, with 14 bases left between them. CDR3 length equals 16 residues. CDR1 SGHDT and CDR2 YYEEEE come from the germline V gene. The chain's CDR3 is CASSLGRGPTQETQYF. As DNA, the CDR3 is TGTGCCAGCAGCTTGGGGCGGGGGCCTACACAAGAGACCCAGTACTTC.

The chain links TRBV11-3 to TRBJ2-1, with 9 bases aligning to TRBD2. In germline, CDR1 is SGHNT, CDR2 YENEEA. V was pared by 5 bases and J by 9 bases, with 11 bases of the junction left unmatched. This CDR3 has 15 residues. In nucleotides, the CDR3 is TGTGCCAGCAGCCTCGGTCTAGCGGGACTTAGTGAGCAGTTCTTC. It translates to CASSLGLAGLSEQFF.

Here the CDR3 DNA reads TGTGCCAGCAGTGTAGGACGGTGGTATGGCTACACCTTC. This sequence encodes CASSVGRWYGYTF. The genes are TRBV2 and TRBJ1-2, with D unresolved. The CDR3 consists of 13 residues. From germline, CDR1 is SNHLY and CDR2 FYNNEI. The ends were cut back, 4 bases at V and 5 bases at J, with 11 bases in the middle.

DNA for the CDR3: TGTGCCAGCAGCGTGTCGCAGACCCAGTACTTC. This sequence encodes CASSVSQTQYF. V and J are TRBV12-3 or TRBV12-4 and TRBJ2-5; no clear D gene. V lost 6 bases, J lost 6 bases, and 8 bases lay in between. The CDR3 runs to 11 residues.

J is TRBJ1-1 and V is TRBV5-1, with 7 bases aligning to TRBD1. CDR1 SGHRS and CDR2 YFSETQ come from the germline V gene. V was clipped by 1 base and J by 1 base; unmatched bases: 1. The CDR3 spans 14 residues. The CDR3 here is CASSLRTGNTEAFF. The CDR3 DNA follows: TGCGCCAGCAGCTTGAGGACAGGGAACACTGAAGCTTTCTTT. Full variable domain (rest looked up from reference TRBV5-1 and TRBJ1-1): KAGVTQTPRYLIKTRGQQVTLSCSPISGHRSVSWYQQTPGQGLQFLFEYFSETQRNKGNFPGRFSGRQFSNSRSEMNVSTLELGDSALYLCASSLRTGNTEAFFGQGTRLTVV.

This chain links TRBV4-1 with TRBJ1-5; D gene uncertain. Trimming removed 0 bases from V and 2 bases from J, with 8 bases in between. The CDR3 has 15 residues. CDR1 is MGHRA and CDR2 is YSYEKL in the germline V gene. CDR3 sequence: CASSQEYNRNQPQHF. The CDR3 DNA reads as TGCGCCAGCAGCCAAGAGTACAACCGCAATCAGCCCCAGCATTTT.

The chain links TRBV5-1 to TRBJ1-2, with 10 positions matching TRBD1. CDR3 size: 16 residues. V lost 4 bases and J lost 2; bases outside the gene matches: 8. Germline V CDR1 and CDR2: SGHRS, YFSETQ. The CDR3 sequence: CASSLSGTGDNYGYTF. In nucleotides, the CDR3 is TGCGCCAGCAGCCTATCCGGGACAGGGGACAACTATGGCTACACCTTC.

The V call is TRBV30, the J call TRBJ1-1; D is undetermined. Germline V CDR1 and CDR2: GTSNPN, SVGIG (reference sequence). With 2 bases removed from V and 0 bases from J, the gap between germline ends came to 10 bases. CDR3 length: 14 residues. This chain's CDR3 is CAWSPWSLNTEAFF. CDR3 in DNA: TGTGCCTGGAGTCCCTGGTCCCTGAACACTGAAGCTTTCTTT.

The chain links TRBV5-1 to TRBJ1-2; D is perhaps TRBD1 (5 bases). CDR1 and CDR2 (germline): SGHRS, YFSETQ. The ends were cut back, 3 bases at V and 3 bases at J, with 9 bases in the middle. CDR3 length equals 13 residues. This chain's CDR3 is CASSWGTDYGYTF. As DNA, the CDR3 is TGCGCCAGCAGCTGGGGGACCGACTATGGCTACACCTTC.

The chain couples TRBV6-5 to TRBJ1-1, with D possibly TRBD1 on 6 matching bases. Germline CDR1 is MNHEY and CDR2 is SVGAGI. Trimming shortened V by 5 bases and J by 0 bases, and 13 bases separated the two germline ends. The CDR3 runs 15 residues. CDR3 bases: TGTGCCAGCAGTCCCCGGGGGCTATTGAACACTGAAGCTTTCTTT. Amino acids: CASSPRGLLNTEAFF.

The V and J genes are TRBV5-4 and TRBJ1-5; TRBD1 is a possible D gene (6 bases). In germline, CDR1 is SGHNT, CDR2 YYREEE (reference sequence). V lost 5 bases and J lost 4, with 13 bases in between. CDR3 length equals 14 residues. CDR3 amino acids: CASSAGGANQPQHF. The CDR3, as DNA: TGTGCCAGCAGTGCGGGGGGCGCGAATCAGCCCCAGCATTTT.